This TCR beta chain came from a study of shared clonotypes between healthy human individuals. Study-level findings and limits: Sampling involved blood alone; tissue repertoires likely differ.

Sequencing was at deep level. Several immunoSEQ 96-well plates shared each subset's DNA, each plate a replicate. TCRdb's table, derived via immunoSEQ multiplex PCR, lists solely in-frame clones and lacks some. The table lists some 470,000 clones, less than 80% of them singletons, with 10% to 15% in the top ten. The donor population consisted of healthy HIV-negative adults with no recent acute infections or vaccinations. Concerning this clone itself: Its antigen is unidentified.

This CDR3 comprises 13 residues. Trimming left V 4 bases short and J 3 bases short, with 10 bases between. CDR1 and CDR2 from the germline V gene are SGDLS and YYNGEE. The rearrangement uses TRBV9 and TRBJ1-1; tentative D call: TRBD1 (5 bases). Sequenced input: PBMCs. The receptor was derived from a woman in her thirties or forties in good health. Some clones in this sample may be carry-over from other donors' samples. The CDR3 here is CASSIGGDTEAFF. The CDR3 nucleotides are TGTGCCAGCAGCATTGGGGGAGACACTGAAGCTTTCTTT.